These 16 T cell receptor beta chains came from one sample sequenced in a study of cytomegalovirus exposure and HLA in healthy donors. A multiplex PCR was run with 60 Vbeta primers and 13 Jbeta primers. Repertoires were generated with immunoSEQ multiplex PCR, while TCRdb's copy carries only in-frame clones and drops some. The repertoire includes about 180,000 clones, over 60% of them detected once, and around 5.4% sits in the top ten. The sequenced material came from PBMCs. The receptors originated from a man aged 35-49 years in good health and CMV-seronegative.

V is TRBV2 and J is TRBJ2-6; D not certain. With 5 bases removed from V and 0 bases from J, the gap between germline ends came to 8 bases. Germline lookup yields CDR1 SNHLY and CDR2 FYNNEI. CDR3 length: 15 amino acids. CDR3 amino acids: CASSPWSSGANVLTF. The CDR3 coding sequence is TGTGCCAGCAGTCCATGGAGCTCTGGGGCCAACGTCCTGACTTTC.

V usage is TRBV7-6 and J usage is TRBJ2-7; 15 bases fit TRBD2. V dropped 5 bases and J dropped 4; count of bases not matched to a gene: 9. The CDR3 sequence is 17 residues long. CDR1 is SGHVS and CDR2 is FNYEAQ in the germline V gene. CDR3 residues: CASSPGLAGGLKYEQYF. The CDR3 nucleotides are TGTGCCAGCAGCCCCGGACTAGCGGGGGGGCTTAAGTACGAGCAGTACTTC.

V usage is TRBV5-4 and J usage is TRBJ2-2; 8 positions match TRBD2. The CDR3 covers 16 residues. The germline CDR1 and CDR2 sequences are SGHNT and YYREEE (reference sequence). V was pared by 0 bases and J by 4 bases, with 5 bases of the junction left unmatched. DNA of the CDR3: TGTGCCAGCAGCTTGGGGCGGGGGGCTCCCACCGGGGAGCTGTTTTTT. Translation gives CASSLGRGAPTGELFF.

The chain is built from TRBV30 and TRBJ1-2, with 8 bases identical to TRBD1. V shed 5 bases and J 2 bases; nucleotides not matched to a gene: 4. Germline CDR1 is GTSNPN and CDR2 is SVGIG (reference sequence). This CDR3 is 13 amino acids long. The CDR3 region has the DNA TGTGCCTGGCGGACAGGGAGGAACTATGGCTACACCTTC. Its protein is CAWRTGRNYGYTF.

CDR3 protein: CASKQLGGRGNTIYF. As DNA, the CDR3 is TGTGCCAGCAAACAATTAGGGGGACGTGGAAACACCATATATTTT. The rearrangement uses TRBV6-5 and TRBJ1-3, with D perhaps TRBD1 (6 bases). This CDR3 has 15 amino acids. CDR1 MNHEY and CDR2 SVGAGI come from the germline V gene. V lost 7 bases, J lost 3 bases, and 16 bases lay in between.

Only one count was recorded for this clone. CDR3 sequence: CASSSGHPNTGELFF. The CDR3 coding sequence is TGTGCCAGTAGTTCGGGACACCCGAACACCGGGGAGCTGTTTTTT. V usage is TRBV19 and J usage is TRBJ2-2; tentative D call: TRBD1 (6 bases). In germline, CDR1 is LNHDA, CDR2 SQIVND (reference sequence). Trimming cost V 5 bases and J 0 bases, with 10 bases left between them. This CDR3 region has 15 residues. The full variable domain, its missing parts supplied by reference TRBV19 and TRBJ2-2, is DGGITQSPKYLFRKEGQNVTLSCEQNLNHDAMYWYRQDPGQGLRLIYYSQIVNDFQKGDIAEGYSVSREKKESFPLTVTSAQKNPTAFYLCASSSGHPNTGELFFGEGSRLTVL.

This clone was picked up a small number of times. The J gene is TRBJ1-1, the V gene TRBV10-3, with D unclear. The germline V gene encodes CDR1 ENHRY and CDR2 SYGVKD. V was cut by 0 bases and J by 11 bases, with 13 bases left in between. This CDR3 is built from 13 residues. The CDR3 sequence is CAISESERAGAFF. The CDR3 DNA sequence: TGTGCCATCAGTGAGTCGGAGAGAGCCGGGGCTTTCTTT.

The chain recombines TRBV7-2 with TRBJ1-1; D is undetermined. V lost 3 bases and J lost 1, with 15 bases in between. CDR3 length equals 16 residues. Germline V gives CDR1 SGHTA, CDR2 FQGNSA. The CDR3 DNA reads TGTGCCAGCAGCTTGAGGCCGGTGGAAGCGAACACTGAAGCTTTCTTT. Protein product: CASSLRPVEANTEAFF.

This chain joins TRBV4-3 and TRBJ1-3; tentatively, D is TRBD1 (5 bases). CDR1 is LGHNA, CDR2 YSLEER, per germline. Trimming removed 0 bases from V and 3 bases from J, with 9 bases in between. This CDR3 region has 15 residues. In nucleotides, the CDR3 is TGCGCCAGCAGCCAAGAATGGACACGTGGAAACACCATATATTTT. Translation: CASSQEWTRGNTIYF.

The chain couples TRBV4-3 to TRBJ1-5; 9 nucleotides align to TRBD1. V shed 4 bases, J shed 5 bases, and the junction held 6 bases outside the gene matches. Germline V gene data show CDR1 as LGHNA and CDR2 as YSLEER. CDR3 length: 15 amino acids. CDR3 loop: CASSLGTGQDQPQHF. The CDR3, as DNA: TGCGCCAGCAGCCTGGGGACAGGGCAGGATCAGCCCCAGCATTTT.

The rearrangement uses TRBV12-5 and TRBJ1-4; D is possibly TRBD1 (5 bases). The V and J ends lost 0 bases and 3 bases respectively, with 8 bases between them. CDR3 length: 15 amino acids. From germline, CDR1 is LGHNT and CDR2 FRNRAP. CDR3 in DNA: TGTGCTAGTGGTTTGGTACGACAGTCTAATGAAAAACTGTTTTTT. Encoded protein: CASGLVRQSNEKLFF.

The rearrangement uses TRBV27 and TRBJ2-1, with D possibly being TRBD2 (6 bases). V lost 3 bases to trimming and J lost 10 bases, with 10 bases between them. Germline lookup yields CDR1 MNHEY and CDR2 SMNVEV (reference sequence). The CDR3 covers 12 residues. The CDR3 reads CASSFRGMEQFF. DNA of the CDR3: TGTGCCAGCAGTTTCCGGGGGATGGAGCAGTTCTTC.

The chain uses TRBV5-4 and TRBJ2-5; 9 nucleotides align to TRBD2. CDR1 and CDR2 (germline): SGHNT, YYREEE (reference sequence). The CDR3 has 16 amino acids. The trim removed 4 bases at V and 1 base at J, leaving 8 bases unmatched. This chain's CDR3 is CASSLEGGRAQETQYF. The CDR3 DNA reads TGTGCCAGCAGCCTGGAGGGCGGGAGGGCCCAAGAGACCCAGTACTTC.

This chain uses TRBV5-1 with TRBJ2-5; 7 nucleotides align to TRBD2. Trimming cost V 0 bases and J 4 bases; bases outside gene matches: 6. Germline CDR1 is SGHRS and CDR2 is YFSETQ. This CDR3 spans 15 amino acids. The CDR3 here is CASSLAGGSGETQYF. The CDR3 bases are TGCGCCAGCAGCTTGGCCGGCGGGAGTGGAGAGACCCAGTACTTC.

The rearrangement uses TRBV5-1 and TRBJ1-2; D might be TRBD1 (6 bases). The CDR3 consists of 15 residues. The V gene's germline CDR1 is SGHRS and CDR2 YFSETQ. V gave up 1 base and J gave up 0 bases, with 10 bases separating them. This CDR3 is CASSLSRTANYGYTF. CDR3 bases: TGCGCCAGCAGCTTGAGCAGGACAGCTAACTATGGCTACACCTTC.

This clone was detected a few times. The CDR3 region has the DNA TGCGCCAGCAGACCGGGACAGGGTCATCAGCCCCAGCATTTT. Amino acids: CASRPGQGHQPQHF. J is TRBJ1-5 and V is TRBV10-2, with TRBD1 matching over 9 bases. Germline trimming cut 6 bases from V and 5 bases from J; bases unmatched to any gene: 5. The CDR3 covers 14 residues. Germline CDR1 is WSHSY and CDR2 is SAAADI.